The 27 T cell receptor beta chains below were found in one sample sequenced in a study of cytomegalovirus exposure and HLA in healthy donors. Both 60 Vbeta primers and 13 Jbeta primers went into the PCR. The data were produced by immunoSEQ multiplex PCR, yet TCRdb's version contains in-frame clones alone and is incomplete. Altogether about 97,000 clones are present, about 81% being singletons, with the ten largest covering 5.2%. The material sequenced was PBMCs. All receptors derive from a man in his forties or fifties in good health and CMV-seropositive.

The chain has TRBV11-2 and TRBJ2-7; weak D call: TRBD1 (6 bases). The CDR3 contains 14 residues. Germline loops: CDR1 SGHAT, CDR2 FQNNGV. The ends were cut back, 5 bases at V and 0 bases at J, with 11 bases in the middle. CDR3 protein: CASSQTQGSYEQYF. CDR3 sequence (DNA): TGTGCCAGCAGCCAAACACAGGGCTCCTACGAGCAGTACTTC.

The J gene is TRBJ1-4, the V gene TRBV7-6, with D maybe TRBD1 (5 bases). Germline loops: CDR1 SGHVS, CDR2 FNYEAQ. Trimming stripped 5 bases from V and 8 bases from J, with 12 bases between. The CDR3 is made up of 13 amino acids. As DNA, the CDR3 is TGTGCCAGCAGCGCCAGGGTTTCCGAAAAACTGTTTTTT. It encodes CASSARVSEKLFF.

This clone has a handful of counts. This chain links TRBV30 with TRBJ1-3; TRBD1 matches 7 bases. This CDR3 comprises 14 residues. The ends lost 4 bases at V and 2 bases at J; junction bases unmatched: 5. CDR1 is GTSNPN and CDR2 is SVGIG in the germline V gene (reference sequence). As DNA, the CDR3 is TGTGCCTGGACCAGAGGGGGCCCTGGAAACACCATATATTTT. Translation gives CAWTRGGPGNTIYF.

Concerning this clone itself: A junction boundary mismatches the germline segment, possibly from a read error. The identical CDR3 is also encoded by other nucleotide sequences in the sample. J is TRBJ1-6 and V is TRBV7-4; 10 bases line up with TRBD1. Germline V lookup: CDR1 SGHVT, CDR2 SQSDAQ. This CDR3 has 21 residues. CDR3 loop: CASSLLGQGRRLSSYNSPLHF. CDR3 DNA: TGTGCCAGCAGCTTATTGGGACAGGGGAGGCGACTGAGCTCCTATAATTCCCCCCTCCACTTT.

The V and J genes are TRBV13 and TRBJ2-4, with 11 positions matching TRBD2. The junction had 6 bases not matched to a gene; V was cut back by 5 bases and J by 0 bases. Germline assignment: CDR1 PRHDT and CDR2 FYEKMQ (reference sequence). The CDR3 spans 17 residues. This CDR3 reads CASSQLAGGLAKNIQYF. In nucleotides, the CDR3 is TGTGCCAGCAGCCAGCTAGCGGGGGGTCTAGCCAAAAACATTCAGTACTTC.

This clone was observed a single time. The chain joins TRBV19 to TRBJ2-7; TRBD2 matches at 11 bases. The CDR3 contains 14 residues. Per germline, CDR1 LNHDA and CDR2 SQIVND (reference sequence). Trimming cost V 5 bases and J 5 bases; bases outside gene matches: 5. In DNA form, the CDR3 reads TGTGCCAGTAGTGTAGCGGGAGGGCCGAACGAGCAGTACTTC. This translates into CASSVAGGPNEQYF.

V and J are TRBV19 and TRBJ2-1; perhaps TRBD2 as D (5 bases). In germline, CDR1 is LNHDA, CDR2 SQIVND (reference sequence). The V end was cut by 7 bases, the J end by 4 bases, with 11 bases between. The CDR3 sequence is 13 residues long. Written as DNA, the CDR3 is TGTGCCAGTACAGTCCCGGGGTACAATGAGCAGTTCTTC. Protein: CASTVPGYNEQFF.

V is TRBV7-9 and J is TRBJ1-1; D may be TRBD1 (6 bases). This CDR3 is 15 amino acids long. From germline, CDR1 is SEHNR and CDR2 FQNEAQ (reference sequence). The V end was cut by 0 bases, the J end by 3 bases, with 11 bases between. The CDR3 DNA is TGTGCCAGCAGCTTAGCAAGGGGGGGACACACTGAAGCTTTCTTT. Its translation: CASSLARGGHTEAFF.

This clone was seen just once. The V gene is TRBV7-9, the J gene TRBJ2-5, with unresolved D. V was trimmed by 2 bases and J by 0 bases, leaving 4 bases between them. CDR3 length: 13 residues. CDR1 and CDR2 from the germline V gene are SEHNR and FQNEAQ (reference sequence). CDR3 protein: CASSLQYQETQYF. In DNA, the CDR3 is TGTGCCAGCAGCTTACAGTACCAAGAGACCCAGTACTTC.

The chain carries TRBV18 and TRBJ1-1; D is unresolved. This CDR3 contains 14 residues. V was shortened by 1 base and J by 4 bases, with 10 bases between the two germline ends. CDR1 KGHSH and CDR2 LQKENI come from the germline V gene. The CDR3 bases are TGTGCCAGCTCACCACAGAGAGGGATCACTGAAGCTTTCTTT. It specifies CASSPQRGITEAFF.

Comment on this clone: Sequence at one end of the junction differs from germline and may be a read error. The rearrangement uses TRBV7-7 and TRBJ2-2; unclear D gene. Looked up from germline, CDR1 is SSHAT and CDR2 is FNYEAQ (reference sequence). This CDR3 is built from 15 residues. The CDR3 here is CASSFARVNTGELFF. In nucleotides, the CDR3 is TGTGCTAGCAGCTTTGCCCGGGTAAACACCGGGGAGCTGTTTTTT.

This clone was seen more than once but under ten times. The rearrangement joins TRBV5-1 to TRBJ1-3; perhaps TRBD1 as D (5 bases). The CDR3 is made up of 15 amino acids. Trimming removed 4 bases from V and 0 bases from J, with 11 bases in between. The germline V gene has CDR1 SGHRS and CDR2 YFSETQ. The CDR3 spells CASSQGANSGNTIYF. The CDR3 DNA reads TGCGCCAGCAGCCAGGGTGCAAACTCTGGAAACACCATATATTTT.

The rearrangement links TRBV5-6 to TRBJ1-5; 7 bases line up with TRBD1. V shed 5 bases, J shed 0 bases, and the junction held 8 bases outside the gene matches. The V gene's germline CDR1 is SGHDT and CDR2 YYEEEE. This CDR3 spans 16 amino acids. CDR3 sequence (DNA): TGTGCCAGCAGAAAACAGGGGATTTATAGCAATCAGCCCCAGCATTTT. Protein product: CASRKQGIYSNQPQHF.

This clone has just one count. The chain employs TRBV7-9 and TRBJ2-7; a possible D gene is TRBD2 (5 bases). The CDR3 runs to 13 residues. Germline V gene sequence: CDR1 SEHNR, CDR2 FQNEAQ (reference sequence). Deletions cut 5 bases from V and 2 bases from J, with 10 bases between. CDR3: CASSTSLAYEQYF. The CDR3 bases are TGTGCCAGCAGCACGTCACTAGCCTACGAGCAGTACTTC. Full variable domain (outside the CDR3, taken from reference TRBV7-9 and TRBJ2-7): DTGVSQNPRHKITKRGQNVTFRCDPISEHNRLYWYRQTLGQGPEFLTYFQNEAQLEKSRLLSDRFSAERPKGSFSTLEIQRTEQGDSAMYLCASSTSLAYEQYFGPGTRLTVT.

This clone was detected a few times. The CDR3 sequence: CASSLSGRGGQPQHF. DNA for the CDR3: TGTGCCAGCAGTTTATCCGGGAGAGGTGGTCAGCCCCAGCATTTT. The gene calls are TRBV28 and TRBJ1-5; D gene unclear. The germline V gene has CDR1 MDHEN and CDR2 SYDVKM. This CDR3 has 15 residues. Trimming removed 1 base at V and 6 bases at J, with 13 bases between.

This rearrangement joins TRBV10-3 to TRBJ2-5; TRBD1 matches at 7 bases. This CDR3 has 12 amino acids. V shed 10 bases and J 4 bases; nucleotides not matched to a gene: 6. Germline loops: CDR1 ENHRY, CDR2 SYGVKD. CDR3 sequence reads: CATWDSGETQYF. The DNA of the CDR3 is TGTGCCACCTGGGACAGCGGAGAGACCCAGTACTTC.

This chain links TRBV23-1 with TRBJ2-7; 7 nucleotides align to TRBD1. TRBV23-1 is noted as an ORF with a role that remains uncertain. This CDR3 is built from 15 residues. V was clipped by 6 bases and J by 2 bases; unmatched bases: 10. CDR3 residues: CASSPGTAKAYEQYF. The CDR3 bases are TGCGCCAGCAGCCCCGGGACAGCTAAAGCCTACGAGCAGTACTTC.

This clone was detected only a few times. This rearrangement joins TRBV6-6 to TRBJ1-2; 7 nucleotides agree with TRBD1. The V gene's germline CDR1 is MNHNY and CDR2 SVGAGI (reference sequence). Unmatched junction bases numbered 6, after V lost 5 bases and J lost 6 bases. The CDR3 covers 13 residues. The CDR3 nucleotides are TGTGCCAGCAGTAAAGACAGGGAAAATGGCTACACCTTC. It yields the protein CASSKDRENGYTF.

This clone has only one observation. At one end the junction does not follow the germline gene, possibly because of a read error. The J gene is TRBJ1-1, the V gene TRBV7-9; D not certain. Germline V lookup: CDR1 SEHNR, CDR2 FQNEAQ (reference sequence). This CDR3 region has 13 residues. The CDR3 bases are TGTTCCAGCAGCCCTAGTGGACTTCTGGCGGCTTTCTTT. Its protein product is CSSSPSGLLAAFF.

This clone was counted between two and nine times. The V and J genes are TRBV11-1 and TRBJ1-1; D is unclear. Trimming shortened V by 3 bases and J by 4 bases, and 6 bases separated the two germline ends. The CDR3 is made up of 12 amino acids. CDR1 and CDR2 (germline): SGHAT, FQDESV (reference sequence). For the CDR3, the DNA is TGTGCCAGCAGCTTGGCGGCCACTGAAGCTTTCTTT. Translated, it gives CASSLAATEAFF.

The chain is built from TRBV14 and TRBJ2-5, with D perhaps matching TRBD2 (5 bases). Germline V gene sequence: CDR1 SGHDN, CDR2 FVKESK. The CDR3 is made up of 14 amino acids. V was cut by 0 bases and J by 7 bases, with 12 bases left in between. The CDR3 reads CASSQDSGRGTQYF. The CDR3 DNA reads TGTGCCAGCAGCCAAGATTCCGGCCGGGGGACCCAGTACTTC.

This clone occurred a few times. V is TRBV7-8 and J is TRBJ2-5; TRBD1 matches 7 bases. V lost 5 bases, J lost 2 bases, and 2 bases stayed unmatched. This CDR3 region has 13 residues. Germline CDR1 SGHVS, CDR2 FQNEAQ. CDR3 sequence: CASSPTGQETQYF. The CDR3 DNA reads as TGTGCCAGCAGCCCGACAGGGCAAGAGACCCAGTACTTC.

The CDR3 DNA sequence: TGTGCCAGTAGTGGAGTGGGGGGGTTTACAGATACGCAGTATTTT. Translation: CASSGVGGFTDTQYF. This chain uses TRBV19 with TRBJ2-3; 7 positions match TRBD2. V lost 5 bases and J lost 3; bases outside the gene matches: 8. The CDR3 spans 15 residues. The germline CDR1 and CDR2 sequences are LNHDA and SQIVND (reference sequence).

V gene TRBV6-6 combines with J gene TRBJ1-3; 9 nucleotides match TRBD1. Germline V gene data show CDR1 as MNHNY and CDR2 as SVGAGI (reference sequence). This CDR3 has 16 amino acids. Trimming cost V 6 bases and J 1 base; bases outside gene matches: 7. Here the CDR3 DNA reads TGTGCCAGCAGCAGACTACAGGGGGCTTCTGGAAACACCATATATTTT. Translating it yields CASSRLQGASGNTIYF.

The chain joins TRBV6-5 to TRBJ1-2, with unresolved D. There are 12 residues in the CDR3. V was clipped by 6 bases and J by 4 bases, with 9 bases between them. Per the germline V gene, CDR1 is MNHEY and CDR2 is SVGAGI. The CDR3 spells CASRSTGYGYTF. Written as DNA, the CDR3 is TGTGCCAGCAGATCGACGGGCTATGGCTACACCTTC.

CDR3 protein: CASKMGRGYTF. CDR3 DNA sequence: TGTGCCAGCAAAATGGGCCGTGGCTACACCTTC. The V gene is TRBV28, the J gene TRBJ1-2; no firm D call. The V gene lost 7 bases and the J gene lost 7 bases, with 10 bases spanning the gap. The V gene's germline CDR1 is MDHEN and CDR2 SYDVKM. This CDR3 region has 11 residues.

In nucleotides, the CDR3 is TGTGCCAGTAGCCCAGGGGGCGGACAGCCCCAGCATTTT. Translated, it gives CASSPGGGQPQHF. The chain is built from TRBV19 and TRBJ1-5; 8 nucleotides agree with TRBD1. The CDR3 has 13 residues. The V and J ends lost 6 bases and 7 bases, in that order; junction bases with no gene match: 5. Germline CDR1 reads LNHDA; CDR2 reads SQIVND (reference sequence).